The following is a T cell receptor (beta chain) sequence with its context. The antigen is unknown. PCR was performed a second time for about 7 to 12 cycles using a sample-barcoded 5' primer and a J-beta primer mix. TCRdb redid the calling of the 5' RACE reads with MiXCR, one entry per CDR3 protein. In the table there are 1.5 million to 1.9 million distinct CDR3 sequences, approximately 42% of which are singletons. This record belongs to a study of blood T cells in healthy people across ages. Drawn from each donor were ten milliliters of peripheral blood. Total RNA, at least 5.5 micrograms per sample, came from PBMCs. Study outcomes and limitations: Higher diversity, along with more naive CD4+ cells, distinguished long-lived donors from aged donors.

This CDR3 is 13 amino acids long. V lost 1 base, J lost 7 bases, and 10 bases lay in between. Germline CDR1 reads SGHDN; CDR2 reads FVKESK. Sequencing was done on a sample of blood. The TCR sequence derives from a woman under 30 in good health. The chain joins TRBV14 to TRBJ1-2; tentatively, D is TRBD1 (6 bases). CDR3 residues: CASSQGGGPGYTF. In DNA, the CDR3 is TGTGCCAGCAGCCAAGGAGGGGGGCCTGGCTACACCTTC.